This entry is about one TCR beta chain. This CDR3 comprises 15 residues. CDR1 is LGHNA, CDR2 YSLEER, per germline. V lost 0 bases, J lost 0 bases, and 5 bases lay in between. Sample-barcoded 5' priming and a J-beta primer mix drove a second PCR of roughly 7 to 11 cycles. TCRdb processed the 5' RACE reads anew with MiXCR; each CDR3 protein has one entry. Seen here are around 820,000 distinct CDR3 sequences, around a quarter observed once, and the top ten hold around 3.6%. The sample originates from a study of blood T cells in healthy people across ages. The data were also submitted as part of a second study, on T cells of mothers and their children. As that report states: All extracted RNA went into cDNA synthesis, about 1.6 ug per 15 ul. Sequencing returned over 10 million TCR beta CDR3 reads per mother and about 3 million per child. Biologically related mothers and children overlapped slightly more than unrelated pairs, a non-significant difference.

The chain couples TRBV4-3 to TRBJ1-4; D gene unclear. This clonotype was obtained from a boy aged 5-17 years in good health. Sequencing used blood. CDR3 DNA sequence: TGCGCCAGCAGCCAAGATGTGGCAACTAATGAAAAACTGTTTTTT. This translates into CASSQDVATNEKLFF.